This T cell receptor (beta chain) was sequenced for a study of blood T cell repertoires in COVID-19. Assay: immunoSEQ multiplex PCR; the TCRdb copy retains only in-frame clones and omits some. The sample consists of tens of thousands of clones, over 80% of them appearing once. Losses at the gene ends were 2 bases for V and 7 bases for J; bases not matched to a gene: 6. The CDR3 contains 15 residues. CDR1 and CDR2 from the germline V gene are MNHEY and SVGAGI. Sequencing used peripheral blood. The sequence came from a woman aged 55-70 years with active or convalescent COVID-19. This rearrangement joins TRBV6-5 to TRBJ2-1, with 9 bases fitting TRBD1. For the CDR3, the DNA is TGTGCCAGCAGTTACACTCCGGGACAGGGAAATGAGCAGTTCTTC. It encodes CASSYTPGQGNEQFF.